These 21 T cell receptor beta chains were all obtained from the same sample, sequenced in a study of blood T cell repertoires in COVID-19. Method: immunoSEQ multiplex PCR; TCRdb's copy keeps in-frame clones and lacks some. The sample has 80,000 or so clones; 80% to 90% are singletons. Sequencing input: peripheral blood. The receptors shown here come from a human donor in a cohort sampled during active COVID-19.

V gene TRBV18 combines with J gene TRBJ1-2; TRBD1 matches at 9 bases. The CDR3 loop spans 15 amino acids. The V and J ends lost 5 bases and 7 bases, in that order; junction bases with no gene match: 11. The V gene's germline CDR1 is KGHSH and CDR2 LQKENI. CDR3 DNA sequence: TGTGCCAGCTCAGGAGGGGGACAGGGAGTCGGTGGCTACACCTTC. It specifies CASSGGGQGVGGYTF.

V usage is TRBV25-1 and J usage is TRBJ2-7, with D tentatively TRBD2 (7 bases). CDR1 MGHDK and CDR2 SYGVNS come from the germline V gene. The CDR3 loop spans 16 amino acids. Trimming shortened V by 3 bases and J by 6 bases, and 21 bases separated the two germline ends. In DNA, the CDR3 is TGTGCCAGCAGTGATTACAAGGGGGGGAGGGTGTTCGAGCAGTACTTC. Residues: CASSDYKGGRVFEQYF.

This chain uses TRBV19 with TRBJ2-1; TRBD1 might be the D (6 bases). CDR1 and CDR2 from the germline V gene are LNHDA and SQIVND (reference sequence). Trimming removed 5 bases from V and 4 bases from J, with 12 bases in between. The CDR3 has 14 residues. The CDR3 nucleotides are TGTGCCAGTAGTCCTTGGACAGATTACAATGAGCAGTTCTTC. This codes for CASSPWTDYNEQFF.

This clone occurred a few times. The chain has TRBV29-1 and TRBJ2-7; unclear D gene. The CDR3 has 11 amino acids. Germline loops: CDR1 SQVTM, CDR2 ANQGSEA. V was clipped by 7 bases and J by 0 bases, with 7 bases between them. The CDR3: CSARSSYEQYF. The CDR3 DNA sequence: TGCAGCGCCCGGAGCTCCTACGAGCAGTACTTC.

The V gene is TRBV15, the J gene TRBJ1-5; 9 bases map to TRBD1. The CDR3 extends over 17 amino acids. V trimming: 1 base; J trimming: 2 bases; junction bases outside the gene matches: 6. The germline CDR1 and CDR2 sequences are LNHNV and YYDKDF (reference sequence). The CDR3 DNA sequence: TGTGCCACCAGCAGAGGGGACAGGGTTGGACGCAATCAGCCCCAGCATTTT. Its translation: CATSRGDRVGRNQPQHF.

V usage is TRBV11-2 and J usage is TRBJ1-1, with D possibly TRBD1 on 5 matching bases. The ends were cut back, 5 bases at V and 11 bases at J, with 18 bases in the middle. CDR1 is SGHAT and CDR2 is FQNNGV in the germline V gene. CDR3 length equals 13 residues. The CDR3 sequence: CASSLGSAGKAFF. CDR3 nucleotides: TGTGCCAGCAGCCTTGGCTCTGCAGGGAAGGCTTTCTTT.

The J gene is TRBJ2-7, the V gene TRBV19; 9 bases map to TRBD1. Germline V gene lookup returns CDR1 LNHDA and CDR2 SQIVND (reference sequence). This CDR3 has 15 residues. The ends lost 5 bases at V and 4 bases at J; junction bases unmatched: 9. CDR3 sequence: CASSVRTGVGYEQYF. CDR3 nucleotide sequence: TGTGCCAGTAGTGTCCGGACAGGGGTGGGGTACGAGCAGTACTTC.

The rearrangement links TRBV6-5 to TRBJ2-5, with TRBD1 matching over 10 bases. CDR1 MNHEY and CDR2 SVGAGI come from the germline V gene. The CDR3 runs to 14 residues. The V segment lost 6 bases and the J segment 4 bases; nucleotides outside the gene matches: 5. The DNA for the CDR3 is TGTGCCAGCAGGACCGGGACAGGGGTAGAGACCCAGTACTTC. Translation gives CASRTGTGVETQYF.

The chain employs TRBV5-1 and TRBJ2-1; possible D gene TRBD1, 7 bases. Germline lookup yields CDR1 SGHRS and CDR2 YFSETQ. The V end lost 5 bases, the J end lost 6 bases, and 15 bases lay between the germline ends. The CDR3 runs to 14 residues. The CDR3 nucleotides are TGCGCCAGCAGGGGGGGACAGATTATCAATGAGCAGTTCTTC. Amino acid sequence: CASRGGQIINEQFF.

This clone has more than one count but fewer than ten. The chain has TRBV6-1 and TRBJ2-5, with no clear D. The CDR3 runs 16 residues. Trimming shortened V by 4 bases and J by 7 bases, and 22 bases separated the two germline ends. CDR1 is MNHNS and CDR2 is SASEGT in the germline V gene. The CDR3 reads CASSVGDAATRGTQYF. The CDR3 DNA follows: TGTGCCAGCAGTGTGGGTGACGCGGCGACCCGCGGGACCCAGTACTTC.

This clone has a handful of counts. V and J are TRBV3-1 (or the pseudogene TRBV3-2) and TRBJ2-7; 10 positions match TRBD1. With V trimmed by 1 base and J by 6 bases, 6 bases remained unmatched. Germline loops: CDR1 LGHDT, CDR2 YNNKEL (reference sequence). CDR3 size: 15 residues. The CDR3 loop is CASSQVRQGASEQYF. CDR3 bases: TGTGCCAGCAGCCAAGTCAGACAGGGGGCAAGCGAGCAGTACTTC.

The chain joins TRBV7-2 to TRBJ1-4, with 9 bases lining up with TRBD1. Germline CDR1 reads SGHTA; CDR2 reads FQGNSA. This CDR3 contains 14 residues. V was clipped by 5 bases and J by 6 bases; unmatched bases: 4. CDR3: CASSPRQGDEKLFF. CDR3 nucleotides: TGTGCCAGCAGCCCTCGACAGGGGGATGAAAAACTGTTTTTT. The full variable domain, completed using reference TRBV7-2 and TRBJ1-4, is GAGVSQSPSNKVTEKGKDVELRCDPISGHTALYWYRQSLGQGLEFLIYFQGNSAPDKSGLPSDRFSAERTGGSVSTLTIQRTQQEDSAVYLCASSPRQGDEKLFFGSGTQLSVL.

The gene calls are TRBV15 and TRBJ2-3, with D possibly being TRBD1 (6 bases). The germline V gene has CDR1 LNHNV and CDR2 YYDKDF (reference sequence). V was pared by 5 bases and J by 0 bases, with 12 bases between. This CDR3 spans 15 amino acids. In DNA, the CDR3 is TGTGCCACCAGCTGGGACAAAACTAGCACAGATACGCAGTATTTT. This codes for CATSWDKTSTDTQYF.

The V and J genes are TRBV18 and TRBJ2-7, with TRBD2 matching 11 bases. Germline V gene lookup returns CDR1 KGHSH and CDR2 LQKENI. V was clipped by 0 bases and J by 4 bases; unmatched bases: 2. This CDR3 contains 15 residues. This chain's CDR3 is CASSPPPSGRYEQYF. The CDR3 nucleotides read TGTGCCAGCTCACCACCGCCTAGCGGGAGGTACGAGCAGTACTTC.

V usage is TRBV11-2 and J usage is TRBJ2-7; D might be TRBD1 (6 bases). The germline gives CDR1 SGHAT, CDR2 FQNNGV. V dropped 8 bases and J dropped 3 bases, with 14 bases sitting between them. The CDR3 runs 13 residues. The CDR3 reads CASGLGHNYEQYF. The CDR3 bases are TGTGCCAGCGGACTGGGACACAACTACGAGCAGTACTTC.

V usage is TRBV3-1 (or the pseudogene TRBV3-2) and J usage is TRBJ2-3; D gene unclear. The CDR3 sequence is 17 residues long. V gave up 2 bases and J gave up 0 bases, with 15 bases separating them. The germline V gene has CDR1 LGHDT and CDR2 YNNKEL (reference sequence). CDR3 sequence (DNA): TGTGCCAGCAGCCAAATCTTCCGTGGCAGGAGCACAGATACGCAGTATTTT. This codes for CASSQIFRGRSTDTQYF.

The chain uses TRBV27 and TRBJ2-2; no firm D call. Germline V CDR1 and CDR2: MNHEY, SMNVEV (reference sequence). The CDR3 loop spans 12 amino acids. Trimming stripped 6 bases from V and 6 bases from J, with 8 bases between. In DNA, the CDR3 is TGTGCCAGCAGCCTTAACTCCGGGGAGCTGTTTTTT. Translation: CASSLNSGELFF.

V gene TRBV20-1 combines with J gene TRBJ1-2, with TRBD1 matching over 7 bases. From germline, CDR1 is DFQATT and CDR2 SNEGSKA (reference sequence). This CDR3 is built from 14 residues. Losses at the gene ends were 3 bases for V and 7 bases for J; bases not matched to a gene: 11. Here the CDR3 reads CSASDRVYSGGYTF. CDR3 sequence (DNA): TGCAGTGCTAGTGACAGGGTTTATTCTGGTGGCTACACCTTC.

This chain joins TRBV7-6 and TRBJ2-7; 9 bases are shared with TRBD2. Germline lookup yields CDR1 SGHVS and CDR2 FNYEAQ. There are 18 residues in the CDR3. The V and J ends lost 4 bases and 3 bases, in that order; junction bases with no gene match: 16. The CDR3 region has the DNA TGTGCCAGCAGCTCCAATTCCAATAGCGGGGGAGGGGACTACGAGCAGTACTTC. Translating gives CASSSNSNSGGGDYEQYF.

The chain has TRBV4-3 and TRBJ2-1, with D possibly TRBD2 on 5 matching bases. V lost 3 bases and J lost 12, with 24 bases in between. CDR3 size: 16 residues. Germline-derived CDR1 and CDR2 are LGHNA and YSLEER. CDR3 loop: CASSHLSASPGNGQFF. The CDR3 region has the DNA TGCGCCAGCAGCCATCTTTCGGCGTCCCCCGGGAACGGGCAGTTCTTC.

V usage is TRBV9 and J usage is TRBJ2-2; 11 nucleotides agree with TRBD1. CDR1 and CDR2 (germline): SGDLS, YYNGEE. The CDR3 length is 16 residues. The V gene end was trimmed by 0 bases and the J gene end by 4 bases; junction bases not matched to a gene: 2. The CDR3 DNA reads TGTGCCAGCAGCGTAGTTGGGACAGGGGGCACCGGGGAGCTGTTTTTT. This gives the protein CASSVVGTGGTGELFF. The full variable domain, completed using reference TRBV9 and TRBJ2-2, is DSGVTQTPKHLITATGQRVTLRCSPRSGDLSVYWYQQSLDQGLQFLIQYYNGEERAKGNILERFSAQQFPDLHSELNLSSLELGDSALYFCASSVVGTGGTGELFFGEGSRLTVL.